What follows is one T cell receptor (beta chain) and its context. Its antigen is not known. These data originate in a study of beta chain features in type 1 diabetes. Overall study findings and caveats: Equally in patients and controls, PCR might preferentially amplify shorter templates. Type 1 diabetes patients showed fewer insertions and more deletions at VDJ junctions.

A single heparinised draw of approximately 110 mL on average was taken per donor. It was via CD45RO/CCR7/CD25/CD127/CD95/CD27 that CD4+ naive, central memory, regulatory and stem cell-like memory cells were sorted. Expressed TCRB transcripts were sequenced after all isolated RNA was converted to cDNA. Profiling relied on immunoSEQ multiplex PCR, and the TCRdb table lists in-frame clones only, not all of them. The sample lists 200,000 to 250,000 clones, 27% occurring once. Germline assignment: CDR1 SGHAT and CDR2 FQDESV (reference sequence). The CDR3 sequence is 16 residues long. J was trimmed by 0 bases and V by 4 bases; bases with no gene match: 6.

This TCR derives from a man aged 25-45 years in good health. The chain joins TRBV11-1 to TRBJ2-4, with 7 bases aligning to TRBD1. The sequencing input was central memory CD4+ T cells from blood. The CDR3 protein is CASSSGDRLAKNIQYF. The CDR3 DNA sequence: TGTGCCAGCAGCTCAGGGGACAGACTAGCCAAAAACATTCAGTACTTC. Full variable domain (rest looked up from reference TRBV11-1 and TRBJ2-4): EAEVAQSPRYKITEKSQAVAFWCDPISGHATLYWYRQILGQGPELLVQFQDESVVDDSQLPKDRFSAERLKGVDSTLKIQPAELGDSAMYLCASSSGDRLAKNIQYFGAGTRLSVL.